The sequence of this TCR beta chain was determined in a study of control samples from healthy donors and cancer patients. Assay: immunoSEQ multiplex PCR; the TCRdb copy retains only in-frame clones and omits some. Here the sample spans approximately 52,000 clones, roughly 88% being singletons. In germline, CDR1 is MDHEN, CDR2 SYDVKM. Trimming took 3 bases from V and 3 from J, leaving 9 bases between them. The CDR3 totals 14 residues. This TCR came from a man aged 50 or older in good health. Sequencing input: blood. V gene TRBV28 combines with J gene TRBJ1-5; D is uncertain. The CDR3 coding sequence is TGTGCCAGCAGTTTCTTAGTCTTCAATCAGCCCCAGCATTTT. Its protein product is CASSFLVFNQPQHF. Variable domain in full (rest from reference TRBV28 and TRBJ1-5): DVKVTQSSRYLVKRTGEKVFLECVQDMDHENMFWYRQDPGLGLRLIYFSYDVKMKEKGDIPEGYSVSREKKERFSLILESASTNQTSMYLCASSFLVFNQPQHFGDGTRLSIL.